The 4 T cell receptor beta chains given below trace back to one sample, sequenced in a study of CD4 T cells in relation to SARS-CoV-2 and coronaviruses. Before the COVID-19 pandemic, during about 2010-2018, CD4+ T cells were taken from unexposed donors. After roughly ten days of culture, CD4+ T cells were isolated. Only in-frame clones appear in the TCRdb table, and some are missing; sequencing was by immunoSEQ multiplex PCR. The sample holds fewer than 25,000 clones, roughly 76% seen once. No antigens are known for them. Sequencing input: CD4+ T cells from PBMCs, cultured in vitro. The receptors stem from a human donor in good health.

The chain is built from TRBV11-3 and TRBJ1-1, with 7 nucleotides matching TRBD1. The CDR3 extends over 12 amino acids. Germline values: CDR1 SGHNT, CDR2 YENEEA. V dropped 0 bases and J dropped 8; count of bases not matched to a gene: 0. This CDR3 is CASSLETGEAFF. In nucleotides, the CDR3 is TGTGCCAGCAGCTTAGAGACAGGGGAAGCTTTCTTT. Full variable domain (missing parts from reference TRBV11-3 and TRBJ1-1): EAGVVQSPRYKIIEKKQPVAFWCNPISGHNTLYWYLQNLGQGPELLIRYENEEAVDDSQLPKDRFSAERLKGVDSTLKIQPAELGDSAVYLCASSLETGEAFFGQGTRLTVV.

There are a few counts of this clone. The V call is TRBV9, the J call TRBJ1-1, with TRBD1 as a possible D gene (5 bases). Germline loops: CDR1 SGDLS, CDR2 YYNGEE. The CDR3 has 15 residues. Trimming shortened V by 0 bases and J by 6 bases, and 15 bases separated the two germline ends. The CDR3 protein is CASSVGVGSGAEAFF. CDR3 coding DNA: TGTGCCAGCAGCGTAGGCGTAGGATCGGGGGCTGAAGCTTTCTTT.

The table lists this clone with a count of one. V gene TRBV30 combines with J gene TRBJ2-3; a possible D gene is TRBD1 (6 bases). Germline V lookup: CDR1 GTSNPN, CDR2 SVGIG (reference sequence). The CDR3 has 13 residues. Trimming stripped 5 bases from V and 2 bases from J, with 11 bases between. The chain's CDR3 is CAWVGQITDTQYF. The CDR3 nucleotides are TGTGCCTGGGTAGGACAGATCACAGATACGCAGTATTTT.

The rearrangement links TRBV19 to TRBJ1-1; the D is unclear. Germline loops: CDR1 LNHDA, CDR2 SQIVND (reference sequence). Trimming cost V 7 bases and J 0 bases, with 9 bases left between them. The CDR3 is 13 amino acids. CDR3 sequence: CASMKGLNTEAFF. The CDR3 DNA reads as TGTGCCAGTATGAAGGGCTTGAACACTGAAGCTTTCTTT. Full variable domain (remainder filled in from reference TRBV19 and TRBJ1-1): DGGITQSPKYLFRKEGQNVTLSCEQNLNHDAMYWYRQDPGQGLRLIYYSQIVNDFQKGDIAEGYSVSREKKESFPLTVTSAQKNPTAFYLCASMKGLNTEAFFGQGTRLTVV.